What follows is one TCR beta chain and its context. Its specificity is unknown. TCRdb's copy holds only in-frame clones and misses some; the assay was immunoSEQ multiplex PCR. The repertoire holds about 97,000 clones, approximately 91% seen once, with about 2.8% in the top ten. The sample originates from a study of T cell responses to AZD1222 COVID-19 vaccine. Study-level results: Across spike, vaccine-associated CD4 TCRs were found, dominant at 160-218 and 743-854. An increase in Spike-specific TCR breadth and depth was observed after two AZD1222 doses. It was only after the peak T cell response that any repertoires were sampled.

This CDR3 is built from 15 residues. Germline CDR1 and CDR2: LNHDA and SQIVND (reference sequence). The V segment lost 4 bases and the J segment 4 bases; nucleotides outside the gene matches: 5. The sequencing used peripheral blood, collected on day 0 of AZD1222 vaccination. The clonotype originates from an adult in good health. The chain employs TRBV19 and TRBJ1-2, with 11 bases that match TRBD1. CDR3 residues: CASSKDRGLGYGYTF. In DNA, the CDR3 is TGTGCCAGTAGTAAGGACAGGGGGCTGGGCTATGGCTACACCTTC.